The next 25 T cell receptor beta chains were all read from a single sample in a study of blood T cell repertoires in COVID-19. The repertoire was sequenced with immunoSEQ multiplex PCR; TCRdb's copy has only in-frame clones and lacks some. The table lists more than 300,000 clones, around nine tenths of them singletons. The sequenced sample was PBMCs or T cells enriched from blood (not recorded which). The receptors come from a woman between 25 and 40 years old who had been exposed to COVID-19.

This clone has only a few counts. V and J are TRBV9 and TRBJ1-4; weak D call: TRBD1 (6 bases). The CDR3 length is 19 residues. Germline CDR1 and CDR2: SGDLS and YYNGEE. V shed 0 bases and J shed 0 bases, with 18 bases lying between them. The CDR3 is CASSVEKDSPSSTNEKLFF. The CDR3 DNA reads TGTGCCAGCAGCGTAGAAAAGGACAGCCCGTCGTCAACTAATGAAAAACTGTTTTTT.

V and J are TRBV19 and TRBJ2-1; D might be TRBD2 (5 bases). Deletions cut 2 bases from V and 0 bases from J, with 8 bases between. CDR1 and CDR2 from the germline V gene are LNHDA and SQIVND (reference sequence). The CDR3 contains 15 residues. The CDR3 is CASSISGSSYNEQFF. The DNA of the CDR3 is TGTGCCAGTAGTATATCGGGAAGCTCCTACAATGAGCAGTTCTTC. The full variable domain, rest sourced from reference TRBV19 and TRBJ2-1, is DGGITQSPKYLFRKEGQNVTLSCEQNLNHDAMYWYRQDPGQGLRLIYYSQIVNDFQKGDIAEGYSVSREKKESFPLTVTSAQKNPTAFYLCASSISGSSYNEQFFGPGTRLTVL.

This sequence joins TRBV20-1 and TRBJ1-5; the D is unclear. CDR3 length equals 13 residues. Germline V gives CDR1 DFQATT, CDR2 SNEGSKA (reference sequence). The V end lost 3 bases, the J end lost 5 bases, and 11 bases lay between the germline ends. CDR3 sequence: CSASEGRDQPQHF. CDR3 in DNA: TGCAGTGCTAGTGAAGGGAGGGATCAGCCCCAGCATTTT.

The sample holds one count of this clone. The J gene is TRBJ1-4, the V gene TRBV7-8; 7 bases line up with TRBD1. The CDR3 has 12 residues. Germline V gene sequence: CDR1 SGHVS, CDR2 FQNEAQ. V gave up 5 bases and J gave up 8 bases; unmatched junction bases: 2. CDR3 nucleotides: TGTGCCAGCAGCAAACAGGGGGAAAAACTGTTTTTT. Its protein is CASSKQGEKLFF. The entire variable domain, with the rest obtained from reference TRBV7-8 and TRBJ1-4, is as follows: GAGVSQSPRYKVAKRGQDVALRCDPISGHVSLFWYQQALGQGPEFLTYFQNEAQLDKSGLPSDRFFAERPEGSVSTLKIQRTQQEDSAVYLCASSKQGEKLFFGSGTQLSVL.

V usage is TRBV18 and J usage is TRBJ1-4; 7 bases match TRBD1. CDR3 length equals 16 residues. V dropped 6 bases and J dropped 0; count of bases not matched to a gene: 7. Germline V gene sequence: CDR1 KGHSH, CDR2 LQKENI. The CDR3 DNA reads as TGTGCCAGCTCTCAAGGACAGGTGGCAACTAATGAAAAACTGTTTTTT. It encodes CASSQGQVATNEKLFF.

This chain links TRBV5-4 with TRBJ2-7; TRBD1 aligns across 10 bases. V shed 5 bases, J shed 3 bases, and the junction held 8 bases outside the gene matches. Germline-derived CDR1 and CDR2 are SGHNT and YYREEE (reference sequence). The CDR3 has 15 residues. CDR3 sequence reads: CASSLGQGDYYEQYF. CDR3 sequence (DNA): TGTGCCAGCAGTCTCGGACAGGGGGATTACTACGAGCAGTACTTC. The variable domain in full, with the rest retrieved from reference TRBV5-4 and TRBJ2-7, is ETGVTQSPTHLIKTRGQQVTLRCSSQSGHNTVSWYQQALGQGPQFIFQYYREEENGRGNFPPRFSGLQFPNYSSELNVNALELDDSALYLCASSLGQGDYYEQYFGPGTRLTVT.

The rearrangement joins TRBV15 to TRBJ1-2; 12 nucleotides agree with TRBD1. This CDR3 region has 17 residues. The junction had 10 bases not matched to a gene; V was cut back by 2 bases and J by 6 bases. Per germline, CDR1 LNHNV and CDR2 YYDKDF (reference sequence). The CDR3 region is CATSRPPWDRGRDGYTF. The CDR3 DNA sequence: TGTGCCACCAGCAGACCTCCCTGGGACAGGGGGCGGGATGGCTACACCTTC.

CDR3 residues: CASRWGRADTQYF. The CDR3 coding sequence is TGTGCCAGCAGGTGGGGCCGAGCAGATACGCAGTATTTT. The chain has TRBV27 and TRBJ2-3, with a possible D match to TRBD1 (5 bases). The germline CDR1 and CDR2 sequences are MNHEY and SMNVEV (reference sequence). The germline V and J ends were trimmed by 6 bases and 4 bases, with 11 bases remaining between them. This CDR3 region has 13 residues.

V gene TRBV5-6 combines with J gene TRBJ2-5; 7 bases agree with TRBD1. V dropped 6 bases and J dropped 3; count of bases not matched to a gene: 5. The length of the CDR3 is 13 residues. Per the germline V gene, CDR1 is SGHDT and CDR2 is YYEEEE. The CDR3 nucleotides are TGTGCCAGCATCCGGACAGGCGAAGAGACCCAGTACTTC. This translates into CASIRTGEETQYF.

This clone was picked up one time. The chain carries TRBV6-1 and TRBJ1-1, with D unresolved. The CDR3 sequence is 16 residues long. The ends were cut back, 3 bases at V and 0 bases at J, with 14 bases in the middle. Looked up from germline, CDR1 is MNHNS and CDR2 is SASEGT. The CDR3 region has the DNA TGTGCCAGCAGTGACAAGCCCCGTGATTTGAACACTGAAGCTTTCTTT. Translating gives CASSDKPRDLNTEAFF.

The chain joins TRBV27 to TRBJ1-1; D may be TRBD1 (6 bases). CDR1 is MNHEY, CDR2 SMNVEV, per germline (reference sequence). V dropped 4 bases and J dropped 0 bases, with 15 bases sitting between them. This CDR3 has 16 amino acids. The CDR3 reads CASSYEWGGMNTEAFF. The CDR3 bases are TGTGCCAGCAGTTACGAATGGGGGGGCATGAACACTGAAGCTTTCTTT.

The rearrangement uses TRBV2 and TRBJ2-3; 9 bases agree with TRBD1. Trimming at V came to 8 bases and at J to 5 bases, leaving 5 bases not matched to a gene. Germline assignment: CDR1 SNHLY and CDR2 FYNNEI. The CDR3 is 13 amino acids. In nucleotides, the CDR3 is TGTGCCAGCCGGGACAGGGTGGGAGATACGCAGTATTTT. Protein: CASRDRVGDTQYF.

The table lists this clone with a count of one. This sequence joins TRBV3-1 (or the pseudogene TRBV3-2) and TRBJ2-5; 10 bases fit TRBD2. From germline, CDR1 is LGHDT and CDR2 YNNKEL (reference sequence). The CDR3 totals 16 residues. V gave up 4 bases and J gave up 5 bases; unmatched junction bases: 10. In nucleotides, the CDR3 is TGTGCCAGCAGCCTCCGGAGCGGGGGGGCGCGGGAGACCCAGTACTTC. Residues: CASSLRSGGARETQYF.

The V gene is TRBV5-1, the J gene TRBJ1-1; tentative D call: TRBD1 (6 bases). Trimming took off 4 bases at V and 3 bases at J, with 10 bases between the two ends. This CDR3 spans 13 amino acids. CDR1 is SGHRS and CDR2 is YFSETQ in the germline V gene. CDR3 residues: CASSPTGYTEAFF. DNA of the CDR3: TGCGCCAGCAGCCCCACAGGGTACACTGAAGCTTTCTTT.

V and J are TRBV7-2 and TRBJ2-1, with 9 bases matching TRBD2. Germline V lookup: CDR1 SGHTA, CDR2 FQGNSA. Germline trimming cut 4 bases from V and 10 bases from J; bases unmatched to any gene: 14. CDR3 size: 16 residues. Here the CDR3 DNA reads TGTGCCAGCAGCTCGGCGGGCGCGGGGGGGCCCCACGAGCAGTTCTTC. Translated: CASSSAGAGGPHEQFF.

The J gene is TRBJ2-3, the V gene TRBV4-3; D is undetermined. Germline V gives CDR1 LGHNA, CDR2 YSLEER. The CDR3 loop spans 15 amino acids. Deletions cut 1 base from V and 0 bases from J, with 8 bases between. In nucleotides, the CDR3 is TGCGCCAGCAGCCAAGTCAGGTATAGCACAGATACGCAGTATTTT. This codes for CASSQVRYSTDTQYF.

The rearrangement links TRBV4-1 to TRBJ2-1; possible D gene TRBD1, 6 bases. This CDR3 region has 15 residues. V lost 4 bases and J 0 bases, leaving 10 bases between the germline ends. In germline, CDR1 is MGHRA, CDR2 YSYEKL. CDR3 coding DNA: TGCGCCAGCAGCCCCCAGGGGATCTCCTACAATGAGCAGTTCTTC. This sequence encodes CASSPQGISYNEQFF.

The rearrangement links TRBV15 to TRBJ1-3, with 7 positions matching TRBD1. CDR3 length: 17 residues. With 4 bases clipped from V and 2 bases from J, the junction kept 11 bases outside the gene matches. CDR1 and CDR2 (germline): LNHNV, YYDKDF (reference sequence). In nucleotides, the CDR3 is TGTGCCACCAGCACTATCCTTGACAGGGCCGCTGGAAACACCATATATTTT. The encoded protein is CATSTILDRAAGNTIYF.

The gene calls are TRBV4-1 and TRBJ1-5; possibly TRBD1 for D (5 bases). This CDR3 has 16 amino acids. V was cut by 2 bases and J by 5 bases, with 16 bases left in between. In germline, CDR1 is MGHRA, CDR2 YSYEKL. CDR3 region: CASSQPREGLYQPQHF. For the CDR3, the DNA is TGCGCCAGCAGCCAACCTAGGGAGGGGTTGTATCAGCCCCAGCATTTT.

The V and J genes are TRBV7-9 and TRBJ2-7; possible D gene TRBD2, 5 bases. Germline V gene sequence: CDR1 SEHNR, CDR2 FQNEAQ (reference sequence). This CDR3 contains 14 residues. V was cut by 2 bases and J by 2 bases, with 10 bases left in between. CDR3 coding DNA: TGTGCCAGCAGCTTAAGCGGTTTCACCTACGAGCAGTACTTC. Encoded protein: CASSLSGFTYEQYF.

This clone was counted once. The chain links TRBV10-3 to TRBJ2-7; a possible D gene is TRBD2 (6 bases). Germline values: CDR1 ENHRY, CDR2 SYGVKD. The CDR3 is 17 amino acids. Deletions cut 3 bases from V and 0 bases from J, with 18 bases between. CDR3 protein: CAISDLLTGESSYEQYF. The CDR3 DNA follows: TGTGCCATCAGTGACCTTCTGACGGGGGAAAGCTCCTACGAGCAGTACTTC.

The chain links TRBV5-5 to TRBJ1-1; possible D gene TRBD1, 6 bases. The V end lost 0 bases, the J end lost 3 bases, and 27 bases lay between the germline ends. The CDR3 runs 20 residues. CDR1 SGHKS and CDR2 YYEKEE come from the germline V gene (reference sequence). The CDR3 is CASSLVGLGVQGIMDTEAFF. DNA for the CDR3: TGTGCCAGCAGCTTGGTTGGTCTCGGAGTACAGGGCATAATGGACACTGAAGCTTTCTTT.

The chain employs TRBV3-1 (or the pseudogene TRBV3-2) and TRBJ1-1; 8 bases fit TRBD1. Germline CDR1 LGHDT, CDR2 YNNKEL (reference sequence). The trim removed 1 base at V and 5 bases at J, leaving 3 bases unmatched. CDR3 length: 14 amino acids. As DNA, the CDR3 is TGTGCCAGCAGCCAAGTCCAGGGGGCGACTGAAGCTTTCTTT. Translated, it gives CASSQVQGATEAFF.

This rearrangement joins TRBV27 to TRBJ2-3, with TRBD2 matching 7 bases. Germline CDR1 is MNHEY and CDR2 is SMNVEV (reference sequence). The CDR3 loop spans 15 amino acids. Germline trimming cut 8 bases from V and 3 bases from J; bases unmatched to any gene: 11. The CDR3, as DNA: TGTGCCAGCCGCCCCCTTGGGGAGGGAACAGATACGCAGTATTTT. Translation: CASRPLGEGTDTQYF.

As DNA, the CDR3 is TGTGCCAGCAGAGAACCCGGACTGCGGGAGACCCAGTACTTC. Protein product: CASREPGLRETQYF. The rearrangement joins TRBV6-6 to TRBJ2-5; possibly TRBD2 for D (5 bases). V shed 6 bases and J shed 5 bases, with 16 bases lying between them. The CDR3 spans 14 residues. Germline V lookup: CDR1 MNHNY, CDR2 SVGAGI (reference sequence).